This entry features one T cell receptor beta chain sequence. The V gene end was trimmed by 6 bases and the J gene end by 2 bases; junction bases not matched to a gene: 6. This CDR3 has 14 residues. The germline gives CDR1 DFQATT, CDR2 SNEGSKA (reference sequence). This sample is drawn from a study of blood T cells in healthy people across ages. Primed by a sample-barcoded 5' primer and a J-beta primer mix, a second PCR proceeded for 7 to 11 cycles. A tag from a template-switch adaptor with 12 random nucleotides marked each cDNA molecule. TCRdb itself ran the 5' RACE reads through MiXCR, one entry per CDR3 protein. The sample carries hundreds of thousands of distinct CDR3 sequences, roughly a quarter recorded once. These same data were also listed under a study on T cells of mothers and their children.

This sequence was found in a boy between 2 and 10 years old in good health. Source material: blood. This chain links TRBV20-1 with TRBJ2-2; 7 positions agree with TRBD2. The CDR3 protein is CSAISGTNTGELFF. The CDR3 DNA follows: TGCAGTGCCATAAGCGGGACCAACACCGGGGAGCTGTTTTTT.